These 22 T cell receptor beta chains were all obtained from the same sample, sequenced in a study of blood T cell repertoires in COVID-19. Here immunoSEQ multiplex PCR was the method, and the copy in TCRdb shows in-frame clones only, minus some. The sample comprises about 160,000 clones, roughly 85% of which are singletons, and about 3.5% rests with the top ten. Sequences were obtained from peripheral blood. Every receptor here comes from a human donor with acute or convalescent COVID-19. The donor label of this sample is uncertain.

This clone was seen a single time. The CDR3 nucleotides are TGTGCCACCAGTGATTCCGGGGGGAGGACAGATACGCAGTATTTT. Translating it yields CATSDSGGRTDTQYF. The chain links TRBV24-1 to TRBJ2-3, with 7 bases matching TRBD2. There are 15 residues in the CDR3. The J segment lost 3 bases and the V segment lost 2 bases, leaving 4 bases of the junction unmatched. CDR1 is KGHDR, CDR2 SFDVKD, per germline.

The chain links TRBV18 to TRBJ1-2; D is undetermined. V was pared by 3 bases and J by 8 bases, with 7 bases between. This CDR3 is built from 11 residues. The germline V gene has CDR1 KGHSH and CDR2 LQKENI. CDR3 sequence reads: CASSPEEGYTF. The CDR3, as DNA: TGTGCCAGCTCACCTGAGGAGGGCTACACCTTC. The whole variable domain, remainder taken from reference TRBV18 and TRBJ1-2, is NAGVMQNPRHLVRRRGQEARLRCSPMKGHSHVYWYRQLPEEGLKFMVYLQKENIIDESGMPKERFSAEFPKEGPSILRIQQVVRGDSAAYFCASSPEEGYTFGSGTRLTVV.

This chain links TRBV5-1 with TRBJ2-6; D gene ambiguous. In germline, CDR1 is SGHRS, CDR2 YFSETQ. Trimming cost V 1 base and J 0 bases, with 11 bases left between them. CDR3 length: 17 residues. The CDR3 region has the DNA TGCGCCAGCAGCTTGAGAGCACAGTTCTCTGGGGCCAACGTCCTGACTTTC. It specifies CASSLRAQFSGANVLTF.

This clone occurred a few times. V and J are TRBV5-1 and TRBJ2-3; D unclear. This CDR3 spans 14 amino acids. Trimming shortened V by 4 bases and J by 1 base, and 10 bases separated the two germline ends. Germline CDR1 SGHRS, CDR2 YFSETQ. The CDR3 protein is CASSPRAGTDTQYF. CDR3 coding DNA: TGCGCCAGCAGCCCGCGTGCCGGCACAGATACGCAGTATTTT.

V and J are TRBV18 and TRBJ1-5; D is perhaps TRBD1 (6 bases). The germline gives CDR1 KGHSH, CDR2 LQKENI. The CDR3 is made up of 16 amino acids. The V end was cut by 4 bases, the J end by 0 bases, with 13 bases between. Here the CDR3 reads CASSRKGGDSNQPQHF. CDR3 in DNA: TGTGCCAGCTCACGAAAAGGGGGAGATAGCAATCAGCCCCAGCATTTT.

CDR3 sequence: CASGLFGGGLAQETQYF. CDR3 nucleotides: TGTGCTAGTGGTTTGTTCGGGGGGGGACTAGCGCAAGAGACCCAGTACTTC. V is TRBV12-5 and J is TRBJ2-5, with TRBD2 matching over 10 bases. J lost 2 bases, V lost 2 bases, and 8 bases had no gene match. The length of the CDR3 is 17 residues. In germline, CDR1 is LGHNT, CDR2 FRNRAP.

V and J are TRBV18 and TRBJ2-7, with a possible D match to TRBD1 (7 bases). The CDR3 totals 16 residues. Germline values: CDR1 KGHSH, CDR2 LQKENI. Trimming took 5 bases from V and 4 from J, leaving 21 bases between them. In DNA form, the CDR3 reads TGTGCCAGCTCATCTGGACAGGAGGGATTTAAGTACGAGCAGTACTTC. It codes for CASSSGQEGFKYEQYF.

The J gene is TRBJ2-3, the V gene TRBV18; D not certain. This CDR3 is built from 14 residues. Trimming took 0 bases from V and 3 from J, leaving 7 bases between them. Germline CDR1 and CDR2: KGHSH and LQKENI. The CDR3: CASSPPSPTDTQYF. The DNA of the CDR3 is TGTGCCAGCTCACCACCGAGTCCAACAGATACGCAGTATTTT. Using reference TRBV18 and TRBJ2-3 for the parts outside the CDR3, the full variable domain is NAGVMQNPRHLVRRRGQEARLRCSPMKGHSHVYWYRQLPEEGLKFMVYLQKENIIDESGMPKERFSAEFPKEGPSILRIQQVVRGDSAAYFCASSPPSPTDTQYFGPGTRLTVL.

V and J are TRBV4-1 and TRBJ2-7, with 12 bases identical to TRBD2. The CDR3 is made up of 16 amino acids. Per the germline V gene, CDR1 is MGHRA and CDR2 is YSYEKL. V lost 6 bases and J lost 0; bases outside the gene matches: 6. CDR3: CASRTPTSGSSYEQYF. The CDR3, as DNA: TGCGCCAGCAGAACGCCGACTAGCGGGAGCTCCTACGAGCAGTACTTC.

J is TRBJ2-7 and V is TRBV5-1; 8 bases match TRBD1. Germline-derived CDR1 and CDR2 are SGHRS and YFSETQ. The CDR3 runs to 14 residues. J gave up 0 bases and V 4 bases, and 3 bases lay outside the gene matches. The DNA of the CDR3 is TGCGCCAGCAGCCCAGGACAGGGCTCCTACGAGCAGTACTTC. Encoded protein: CASSPGQGSYEQYF.

Written as DNA, the CDR3 is TGTGCCAGCAGACCAGTCGACAGGGGCAATCAGCCCCAGCATTTT. Translated, it gives CASRPVDRGNQPQHF. The rearrangement links TRBV6-5 to TRBJ1-5; the match to TRBD1 covers 7 bases. The V gene's germline CDR1 is MNHEY and CDR2 SVGAGI. The V and J ends lost 6 bases and 2 bases, in that order; junction bases with no gene match: 7. The CDR3 runs to 15 residues.

V and J are TRBV4-1 and TRBJ2-3; 9 nucleotides align to TRBD2. CDR1 and CDR2 (germline): MGHRA, YSYEKL. The CDR3 totals 15 residues. V was clipped by 2 bases and J by 8 bases; unmatched bases: 8. CDR3: CASSQFSGGGSTQYF. In DNA form, the CDR3 reads TGCGCCAGCAGCCAATTTAGCGGGGGTGGTTCTACGCAGTATTTT.

The chain joins TRBV6-5 to TRBJ1-5; TRBD1 aligns across 9 bases. The germline gives CDR1 MNHEY, CDR2 SVGAGI. The CDR3 runs 14 residues. The V segment lost 8 bases and the J segment 4 bases; nucleotides outside the gene matches: 6. DNA for the CDR3: TGTGCCAGCGACCGAGGACAGGGGAATCAGCCCCAGCATTTT. Its protein product is CASDRGQGNQPQHF.

This chain uses TRBV7-8 with TRBJ2-1; 7 nucleotides match TRBD1. V shed 5 bases and J 9 bases; nucleotides not matched to a gene: 13. The germline CDR1 and CDR2 sequences are SGHVS and FQNEAQ. The CDR3 has 15 amino acids. CDR3 DNA sequence: TGTGCCAGCAGCCTTCAGGGGGTAGGGATCCTTGAGCAGTTCTTC. This sequence encodes CASSLQGVGILEQFF.

This rearrangement joins TRBV30 to TRBJ1-2; the D is unclear. Trimming stripped 6 bases from V and 4 bases from J, with 9 bases between. The CDR3 runs to 11 residues. Germline V gene data show CDR1 as GTSNPN and CDR2 as SVGIG (reference sequence). CDR3 sequence (DNA): TGTGCCTGCACACAGATCTATGGCTACACCTTC. The encoded protein is CACTQIYGYTF.

V gene TRBV6-5 combines with J gene TRBJ1-1, with 8 bases aligning to TRBD1. This CDR3 has 16 amino acids. V lost 0 bases to trimming and J lost 0 bases; unmatched junction nucleotides: 3. Germline CDR1 and CDR2: MNHEY and SVGAGI. CDR3 amino acids: CASSYSRTGMNTEAFF. The CDR3 DNA sequence: TGTGCCAGCAGTTACTCCAGGACAGGGATGAACACTGAAGCTTTCTTT.

V usage is TRBV28 and J usage is TRBJ1-6; D is unclear. The CDR3 is 12 amino acids. Germline V gene sequence: CDR1 MDHEN, CDR2 SYDVKM. The ends were cut back, 2 bases at V and 9 bases at J, with 5 bases in the middle. This CDR3 is CASSLATSPLHF. Written as DNA, the CDR3 is TGTGCCAGCAGTTTAGCTACTTCACCCCTCCACTTT. Variable domain in full (rest from reference TRBV28 and TRBJ1-6): DVKVTQSSRYLVKRTGEKVFLECVQDMDHENMFWYRQDPGLGLRLIYFSYDVKMKEKGDIPEGYSVSREKKERFSLILESASTNQTSMYLCASSLATSPLHFGNGTRLTVT.

This rearrangement joins TRBV6-5 to TRBJ1-2; tentatively, D is TRBD1 (6 bases). The V and J ends lost 6 bases and 4 bases respectively, with 12 bases between them. The germline gives CDR1 MNHEY, CDR2 SVGAGI. The CDR3 runs 13 residues. CDR3 protein: CASRGEGVYGYTF. The CDR3, as DNA: TGTGCCAGCAGAGGCGAGGGGGTCTATGGCTACACCTTC.

The V gene is TRBV5-1, the J gene TRBJ2-1, with unresolved D. V was clipped by 4 bases and J by 8 bases, with 10 bases between them. There are 12 residues in the CDR3. CDR1 is SGHRS, CDR2 YFSETQ, per germline. CDR3 sequence reads: CASSAQQYEQFF. The CDR3 nucleotides are TGCGCCAGCAGCGCCCAACAGTATGAGCAGTTCTTC.

The chain is built from TRBV12-3 or TRBV12-4 and TRBJ1-1; D ambiguous. The germline V and J ends were trimmed by 3 bases and 4 bases, with 9 bases remaining between them. This CDR3 is built from 13 residues. The CDR3 reads CASSLGRTTEAFF. The CDR3 bases are TGTGCCAGCAGTTTGGGGAGGACCACTGAAGCTTTCTTT.

The CDR3 protein is CATRGPRGETQYF. Here the CDR3 DNA reads TGTGCCACCAGAGGTCCTCGGGGGGAGACCCAGTACTTC. The chain is built from TRBV24-1 and TRBJ2-5, with D perhaps matching TRBD2 (6 bases). Germline V gene sequence: CDR1 KGHDR, CDR2 SFDVKD. This CDR3 comprises 13 residues. The V end lost 7 bases, the J end lost 5 bases, and 13 bases lay between the germline ends.

Note on this clone: The junction and the germline gene differ at one end; a read error may be behind it. The chain combines TRBV7-2 with TRBJ2-1; TRBD2 is a possible D gene (6 bases). This CDR3 has 11 amino acids. The germline V gene has CDR1 SGHTA and CDR2 FQGNSA. CDR3 bases: TGTGCCAGCAGCTCGGGCCCCTGGGGGGTCTTC. This translates into CASSSGPWGVF.